Sequencing of this TCR beta chain was carried out in a study of preoperative IRX-2 immunotherapy in early breast cancer. The assay was immunoSEQ multiplex PCR, and TCRdb's table has in-frame clones only and misses some. The sample carries 30,000 or so clones, roughly four fifths recorded once. The CDR3 length is 13 residues. V lost 4 bases, J lost 3 bases, and 9 bases lay in between. Germline V lookup: CDR1 SQVTM, CDR2 ANQGSEA. Treatment noted: preoperative locoregional IRX-2 cytokine immunotherapy. Samples came from a phase Ib trial of preoperative locoregional IRX-2 cytokine immunotherapy. The material was lymph node tissue, obtained from a patient treated with IRX-2 immunotherapy. The sequence derives from a human donor with breast cancer. The V gene is TRBV29-1, the J gene TRBJ1-4; no firm D call. CDR3 in amino acids: CSVGRRANEKLFF. CDR3 coding DNA: TGCAGCGTTGGTCGGAGAGCTAATGAAAAACTGTTTTTT. Complete variable domain (other parts from reference TRBV29-1 and TRBJ1-4): SAVISQKPSRDICQRGTSLTIQCQVDSQVTMMFWYRQQPGQSLTLIATANQGSEATYESGFVIDKFPISRPNLTFSTLTVSNMSPEDSSIYLCSVGRRANEKLFFGSGTQLSVL.